This record looks at one T cell receptor (beta chain) sequence and its context. Its antigen remains unknown. The PCR used 60 Vbeta and 13 Jbeta primers. Assay: immunoSEQ multiplex PCR; the TCRdb copy retains only in-frame clones and omits some. The sample carries about 60,000 clones, around four fifths recorded once. The sample belongs to a study of cytomegalovirus exposure and HLA in healthy donors. Study conclusions and caveats: Several of the most significant clusters appeared, in a later analysis, to be linked to common viral pathogens.

Germline V gene lookup returns CDR1 SGHDT and CDR2 YYEEEE. V was pared by 5 bases and J by 9 bases, with 8 bases of the junction left unmatched. The CDR3 is 13 amino acids. The chain links TRBV5-6 to TRBJ2-1; 7 bases align to TRBD1. This clonotype originated in a man aged 25-40 years in good health and CMV-seronegative. The sequenced sample was PBMCs. The DNA of the CDR3 is TGTGCCAGCAGTGCCCGACAGGGACGTGAGCAGTTCTTC. This sequence encodes CASSARQGREQFF.